This T cell receptor beta chain was profiled in a study of shared clonotypes between healthy human individuals. General study results and limits: Donor scarcity curtailed the genetic and exposure-history diversity represented herein.

Genomic DNA per cell subset filled all wells of several immunoSEQ plates. The authors ran unsorted PBMC replicate PCRs on around 270 ng DNA, some 30,000 T cell genomes. The data were produced by immunoSEQ multiplex PCR, yet TCRdb's version contains in-frame clones alone and is incomplete. This sample has 470,000 or so clones, with roughly 80% found just once. V lost 6 bases and J 6 bases, leaving 15 bases between the germline ends. The CDR3 contains 14 residues. Germline V gives CDR1 SGHTS, CDR2 YDEGEE. In its sample, this clone was seen a few times. Its specificity is not known. The rearrangement links TRBV5-8 to TRBJ1-4; perhaps TRBD1 as D (5 bases). The material sequenced was PBMCs. The TCR comes from a woman in her forties in good health. Some clones in this sample may be carry-over from other donors' samples. CDR3 nucleotide sequence: TGTGCCAGCAACCTTGGGGGAGGTGATGAAAAACTGTTTTTT. Protein sequence: CASNLGGGDEKLFF.